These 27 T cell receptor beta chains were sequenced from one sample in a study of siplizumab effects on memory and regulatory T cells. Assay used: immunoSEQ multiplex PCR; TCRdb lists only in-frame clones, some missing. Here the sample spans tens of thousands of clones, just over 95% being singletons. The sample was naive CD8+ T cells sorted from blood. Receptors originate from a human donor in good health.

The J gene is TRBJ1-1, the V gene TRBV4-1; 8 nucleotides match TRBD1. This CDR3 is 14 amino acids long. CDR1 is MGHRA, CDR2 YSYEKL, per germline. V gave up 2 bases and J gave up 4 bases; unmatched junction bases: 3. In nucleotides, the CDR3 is TGCGCCAGCAGCCAACTTACAGGGGGCACTGAAGCTTTCTTT. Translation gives CASSQLTGGTEAFF.

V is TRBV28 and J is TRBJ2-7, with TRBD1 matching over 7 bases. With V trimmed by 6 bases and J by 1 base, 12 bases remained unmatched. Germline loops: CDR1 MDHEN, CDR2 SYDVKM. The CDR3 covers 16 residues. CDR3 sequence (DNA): TGTGCCAGCAGCTCCACCCGACAGGGAACATCCTACGAGCAGTACTTC. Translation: CASSSTRQGTSYEQYF. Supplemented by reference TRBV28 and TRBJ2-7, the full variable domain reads DVKVTQSSRYLVKRTGEKVFLECVQDMDHENMFWYRQDPGLGLRLIYFSYDVKMKEKGDIPEGYSVSREKKERFSLILESASTNQTSMYLCASSSTRQGTSYEQYFGPGTRLTVT.

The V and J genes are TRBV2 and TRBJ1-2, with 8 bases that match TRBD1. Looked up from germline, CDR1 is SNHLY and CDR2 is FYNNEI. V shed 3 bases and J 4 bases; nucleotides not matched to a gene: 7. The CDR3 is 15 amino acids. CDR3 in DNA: TGTGCCAGCAGTGAGGCGGCAGGGGGCGGCTATGGCTACACCTTC. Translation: CASSEAAGGGYGYTF.

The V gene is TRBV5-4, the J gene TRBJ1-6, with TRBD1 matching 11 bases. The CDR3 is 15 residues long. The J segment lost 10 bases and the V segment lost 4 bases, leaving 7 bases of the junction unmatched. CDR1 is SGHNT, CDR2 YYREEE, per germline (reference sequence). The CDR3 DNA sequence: TGTGCCAGCAGCCTACCGGGACAGGGGGAATCACCCCTCCACTTT. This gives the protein CASSLPGQGESPLHF.

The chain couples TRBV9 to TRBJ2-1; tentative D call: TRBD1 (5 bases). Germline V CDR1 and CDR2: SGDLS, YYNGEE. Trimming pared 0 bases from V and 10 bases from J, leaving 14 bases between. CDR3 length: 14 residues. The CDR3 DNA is TGTGCCAGCAGCGTAGTCTCCCAGGGTGTCGAGCAGTTCTTC. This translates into CASSVVSQGVEQFF.

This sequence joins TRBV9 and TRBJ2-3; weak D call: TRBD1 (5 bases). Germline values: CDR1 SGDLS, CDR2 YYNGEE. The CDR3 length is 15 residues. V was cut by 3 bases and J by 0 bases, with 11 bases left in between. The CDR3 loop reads CASSGAGPSTDTQYF. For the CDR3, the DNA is TGTGCCAGCAGCGGGGCAGGGCCCAGCACAGATACGCAGTATTTT.

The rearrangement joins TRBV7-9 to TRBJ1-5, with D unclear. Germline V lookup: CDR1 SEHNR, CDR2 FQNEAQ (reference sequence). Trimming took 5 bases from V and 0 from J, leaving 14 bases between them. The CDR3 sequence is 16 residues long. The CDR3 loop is CASSQSLRDSNQPQHF. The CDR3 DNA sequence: TGTGCCAGCAGCCAATCCCTCCGGGATAGCAATCAGCCCCAGCATTTT.

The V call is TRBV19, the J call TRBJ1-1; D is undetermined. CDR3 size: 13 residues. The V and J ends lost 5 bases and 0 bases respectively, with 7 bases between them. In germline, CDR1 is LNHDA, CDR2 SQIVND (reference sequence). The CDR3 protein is CASSLFLNTEAFF. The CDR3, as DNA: TGTGCCAGTAGTTTGTTCCTGAACACTGAAGCTTTCTTT.

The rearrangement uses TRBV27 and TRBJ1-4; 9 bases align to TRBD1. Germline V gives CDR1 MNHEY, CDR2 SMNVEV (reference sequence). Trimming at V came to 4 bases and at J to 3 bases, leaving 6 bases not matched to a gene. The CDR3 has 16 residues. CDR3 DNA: TGTGCCAGCAGTTCCGGACAGGGGATATCTAATGAAAAACTGTTTTTT. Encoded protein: CASSSGQGISNEKLFF.

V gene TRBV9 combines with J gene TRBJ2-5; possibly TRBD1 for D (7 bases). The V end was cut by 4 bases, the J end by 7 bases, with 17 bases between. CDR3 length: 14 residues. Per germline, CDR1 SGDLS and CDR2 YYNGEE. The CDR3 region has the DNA TGTGCCAGCAGCCCGCCAGGGGGGCCCGCGACCCAGTACTTC. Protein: CASSPPGGPATQYF.

Here the CDR3 DNA reads TGCAGCGTACAGGGGGGCAACACTGAAGCTTTCTTT. Amino acid sequence: CSVQGGNTEAFF. The chain links TRBV29-1 to TRBJ1-1; 8 nucleotides match TRBD1. Germline V gene lookup returns CDR1 SQVTM and CDR2 ANQGSEA. CDR3 size: 12 residues. Trimming removed 6 bases from V and 2 bases from J; junction bases left unmatched: 2.

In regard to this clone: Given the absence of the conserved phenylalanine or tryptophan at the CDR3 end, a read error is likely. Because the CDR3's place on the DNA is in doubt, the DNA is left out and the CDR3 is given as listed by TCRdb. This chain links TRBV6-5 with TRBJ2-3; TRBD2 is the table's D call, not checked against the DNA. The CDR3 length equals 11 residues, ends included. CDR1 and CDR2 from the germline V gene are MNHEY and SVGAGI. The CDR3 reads CASSYTLTSGV.

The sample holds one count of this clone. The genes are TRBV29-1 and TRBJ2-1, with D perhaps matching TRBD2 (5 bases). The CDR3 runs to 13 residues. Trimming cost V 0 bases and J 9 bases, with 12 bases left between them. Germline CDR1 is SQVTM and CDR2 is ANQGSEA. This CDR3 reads CSVEDGSEGEQFF. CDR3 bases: TGCAGCGTTGAAGATGGGAGCGAGGGTGAGCAGTTCTTC.

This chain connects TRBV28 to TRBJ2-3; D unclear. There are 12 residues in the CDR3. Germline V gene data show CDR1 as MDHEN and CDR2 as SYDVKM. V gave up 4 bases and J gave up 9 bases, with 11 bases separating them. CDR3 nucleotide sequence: TGTGCCAGCAGTTCACCATTTGGGACGCAGTATTTT. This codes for CASSSPFGTQYF.

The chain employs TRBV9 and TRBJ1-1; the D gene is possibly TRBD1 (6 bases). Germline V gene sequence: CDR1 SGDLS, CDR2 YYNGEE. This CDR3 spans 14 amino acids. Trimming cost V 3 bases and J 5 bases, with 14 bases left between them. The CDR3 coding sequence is TGTGCCAGCAGCGCCCCTGGGGGCAGTACTGAAGCTTTCTTT. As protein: CASSAPGGSTEAFF. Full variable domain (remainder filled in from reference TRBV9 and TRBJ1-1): DSGVTQTPKHLITATGQRVTLRCSPRSGDLSVYWYQQSLDQGLQFLIQYYNGEERAKGNILERFSAQQFPDLHSELNLSSLELGDSALYFCASSAPGGSTEAFFGQGTRLTVV.

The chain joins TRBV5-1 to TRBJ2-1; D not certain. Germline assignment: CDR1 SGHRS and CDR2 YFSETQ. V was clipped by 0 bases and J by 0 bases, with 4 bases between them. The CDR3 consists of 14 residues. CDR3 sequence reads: CASSLESSYNEQFF. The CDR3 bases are TGCGCCAGCAGCTTGGAAAGCTCCTACAATGAGCAGTTCTTC.

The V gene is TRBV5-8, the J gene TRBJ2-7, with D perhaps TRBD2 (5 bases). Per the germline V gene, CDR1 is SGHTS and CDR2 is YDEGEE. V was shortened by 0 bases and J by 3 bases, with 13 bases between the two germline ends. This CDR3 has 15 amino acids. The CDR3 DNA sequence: TGTGCCAGCAGCTTGGTCGGGGTTTCTGGCTACGAGCAGTACTTC. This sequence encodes CASSLVGVSGYEQYF.

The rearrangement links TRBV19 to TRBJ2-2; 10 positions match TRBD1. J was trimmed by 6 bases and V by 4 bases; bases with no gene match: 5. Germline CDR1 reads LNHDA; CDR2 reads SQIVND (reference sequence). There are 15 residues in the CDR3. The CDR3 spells CASSTGQGSAGELFF. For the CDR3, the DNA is TGTGCCAGTAGTACGGGACAGGGGTCGGCCGGGGAGCTGTTTTTT.

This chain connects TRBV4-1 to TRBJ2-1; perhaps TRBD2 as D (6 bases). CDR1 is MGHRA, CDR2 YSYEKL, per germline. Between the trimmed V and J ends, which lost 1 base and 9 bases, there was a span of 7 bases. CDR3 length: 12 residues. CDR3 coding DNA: TGCGCCAGCAGCCAAGTGCGGGGTGAGCAGTTCTTC. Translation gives CASSQVRGEQFF.

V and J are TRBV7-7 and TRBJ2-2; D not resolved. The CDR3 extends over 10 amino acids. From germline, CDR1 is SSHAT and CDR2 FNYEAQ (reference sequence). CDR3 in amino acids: CPADTGELFF. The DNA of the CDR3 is TGTCCCGCGGACACCGGGGAGCTGTTTTTT. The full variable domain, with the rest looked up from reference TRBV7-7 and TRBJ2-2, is GAGVSQSPRYKVTKRGQDVTLRCDPISSHATLYWYQQALGQGPEFLTYFNYEAQPDKSGLPSDRFSAERPEGSISTLTIQRTEQRDSAMYRCPADTGELFFGEGSRLTVL.

CDR3 bases: TGTGCCAGCAGTAGGACAGGCCCGTCAACTAATGAAAAACTGTTTTTT. This codes for CASSRTGPSTNEKLFF. V gene TRBV27 combines with J gene TRBJ1-4, with 7 bases aligning to TRBD1. J lost 0 bases, V lost 5 bases, and 6 bases had no gene match. The CDR3 consists of 16 residues. CDR1 and CDR2 (germline): MNHEY, SMNVEV (reference sequence).

In nucleotides, the CDR3 is TGTGCCACCGTGACTTTTCTCAACCCCCTAGGAGAGCAGTACTTC. It yields the protein CATVTFLNPLGEQYF. The V and J genes are TRBV5-6 and TRBJ2-7; D gene ambiguous. The CDR3 is 15 residues long. The V gene's germline CDR1 is SGHDT and CDR2 YYEEEE. V was trimmed by 9 bases and J by 7 bases, leaving 26 bases between them.

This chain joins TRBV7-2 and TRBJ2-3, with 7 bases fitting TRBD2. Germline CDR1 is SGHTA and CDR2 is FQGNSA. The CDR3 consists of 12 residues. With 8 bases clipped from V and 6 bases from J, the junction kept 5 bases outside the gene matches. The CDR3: CASQTSPDTQYF. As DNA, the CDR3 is TGTGCCAGCCAGACTAGCCCGGATACGCAGTATTTT.

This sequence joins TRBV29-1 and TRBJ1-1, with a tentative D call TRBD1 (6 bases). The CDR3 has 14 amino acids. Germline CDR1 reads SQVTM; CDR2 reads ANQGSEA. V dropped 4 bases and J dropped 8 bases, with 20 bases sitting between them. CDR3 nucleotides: TGCAGCGTTGTCGATCTCGGGACACTCTTAGAAGCTTTCTTT. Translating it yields CSVVDLGTLLEAFF.

The CDR3 nucleotides are TGTGCCAGTAGTATGGGACTAGCGAGCACAGATACGCAGTATTTT. This codes for CASSMGLASTDTQYF. V is TRBV19 and J is TRBJ2-3; TRBD2 matches at 10 bases. This CDR3 contains 15 residues. Germline V gives CDR1 LNHDA, CDR2 SQIVND (reference sequence). J lost 0 bases, V lost 3 bases, and 0 bases had no gene match.

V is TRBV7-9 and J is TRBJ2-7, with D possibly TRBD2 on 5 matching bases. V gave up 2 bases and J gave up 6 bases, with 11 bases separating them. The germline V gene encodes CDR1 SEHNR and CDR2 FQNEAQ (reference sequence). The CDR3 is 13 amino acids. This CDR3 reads CASSLPSGSEQYF. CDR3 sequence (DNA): TGTGCCAGCAGCTTACCGAGCGGCAGCGAGCAGTACTTC.

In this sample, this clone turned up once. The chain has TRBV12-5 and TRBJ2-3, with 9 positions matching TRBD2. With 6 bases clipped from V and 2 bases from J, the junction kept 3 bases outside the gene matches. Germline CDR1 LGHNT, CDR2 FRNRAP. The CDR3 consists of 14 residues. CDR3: CASGASGDTDTQYF. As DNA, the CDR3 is TGTGCTAGTGGGGCTAGCGGGGACACAGATACGCAGTATTTT.